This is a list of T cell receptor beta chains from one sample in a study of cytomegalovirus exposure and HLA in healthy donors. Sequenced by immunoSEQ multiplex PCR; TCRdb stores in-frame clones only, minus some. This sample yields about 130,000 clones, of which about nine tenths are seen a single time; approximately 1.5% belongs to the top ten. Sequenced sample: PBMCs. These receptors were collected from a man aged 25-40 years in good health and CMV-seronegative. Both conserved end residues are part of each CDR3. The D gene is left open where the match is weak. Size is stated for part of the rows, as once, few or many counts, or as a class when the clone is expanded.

CASSLFNGNNEQFF	TGCGCCAGCAGCTTGTTCAACGGGAACAATGAGCAGTTCTTC	.	.	TRBV5-1	TRBJ2-1
CASSPRDRNPRWANVLTF	TGTGCCAGCAGCCCCCGAGACAGGAACCCCCGCTGGGCCAACGTCCTGACTTTC	.	once	TRBV7-9	TRBJ2-6
CASSAVLNTEAFF	TGTGCCAGCAGCGCCGTCCTCAACACTGAAGCTTTCTTT	.	.	TRBV9	TRBJ1-1
CAWRDPGQGLLTFF	TGTGCCTGGAGGGATCCGGGACAGGGGCTCCTAACCTTCTTC	TRBD1	.	TRBV30	TRBJ2-1
CASSPRTADNQPQHF	TGTGCCAGCTCACCAAGGACAGCCGACAATCAGCCCCAGCATTTT	.	.	TRBV18	TRBJ1-5
CASSQEGGAETQYF	TGCGCCAGCAGCCAAGAAGGGGGAGCAGAGACCCAGTACTTC	.	.	TRBV4-1	TRBJ2-5
CASSLGRVSGANVLTF	TGTGCCAGCAGCTTAGGGAGGGTCTCTGGGGCCAACGTCCTGACTTTC	.	.	TRBV13	TRBJ2-6
CASSPTAGFDYGYTF	TGTGCCAGCTCACCGACGGCAGGGTTCGACTATGGCTACACCTTC	.	once	TRBV18	TRBJ1-2
CASSVLRGTGELFF	TGTGCCAGCAGTGTTTTAAGGGGCACCGGGGAGCTGTTTTTT	.	.	TRBV2	TRBJ2-2
CASSWGGLAAHTGELFF	TGTGCCAGCAGCTGGGGAGGACTAGCGGCCCACACCGGGGAGCTGTTTTTT	TRBD2	.	TRBV5-4	TRBJ2-2
CASSMSRGVAFF	TGCGCCAGCAGCATGTCGCGGGGGGTGGCTTTCTTT	.	.	TRBV5-1	TRBJ1-1
CASTNSKETQYF	TGTGCCAGCACCAACAGTAAAGAGACCCAGTACTTC	.	.	TRBV6-5	TRBJ2-5
CASSPLAGANTGELFF	TGTGCCAGCAGCCCCCTAGCGGGGGCGAACACCGGGGAGCTGTTTTTT	TRBD2	.	TRBV14	TRBJ2-2
CASSQEMYRAYEQYF	TGTGCCAGCAGCCAAGAAATGTACAGGGCCTACGAGCAGTACTTC	.	.	TRBV14	TRBJ2-7
CASSLVVETEAFF	TGTGCCAGCAGCTTAGTGGTCGAGACTGAAGCTTTCTTT	.	.	TRBV7-9	TRBJ1-1
CASSLDAQITGELFF	TGTGCCAGCAGCTTAGATGCACAAATCACCGGGGAGCTGTTTTTT	.	.	TRBV11-2	TRBJ2-2
CAITERAGPSNTQYF	TGTGCCATCACCGAGAGAGCGGGTCCCAGTAATACGCAGTATTTT	.	.	TRBV10-3	TRBJ2-3
CSAGTSGRGTGELFF	TGCAGCGCGGGGACTAGCGGGCGAGGTACCGGGGAGCTGTTTTTT	TRBD2	.	TRBV29-1	TRBJ2-2
CASLPGTSGGFHEQYF	TGTGCCAGTCTACCAGGGACTAGCGGGGGGTTTCACGAGCAGTACTTC	TRBD2	.	TRBV11-2	TRBJ2-7
CASKPPGSGYEQYF	TGTGCCAGTAAACCCCCCGGGTCGGGCTACGAGCAGTACTTC	.	.	TRBV19	TRBJ2-7
CANPRTSSTYEQYF	TGCGCCAATCCGAGGACTAGCTCAACCTACGAGCAGTACTTC	TRBD2	.	TRBV10-1	TRBJ2-7
CASSYSWGVDQPQHF	TGTGCCAGCAGTTACTCGTGGGGAGTCGATCAGCCCCAGCATTTT	.	.	TRBV6-5	TRBJ1-5
CAWLGQGEFNQPQHF	TGTGCCTGGCTTGGACAGGGGGAATTTAATCAGCCCCAGCATTTT	TRBD1	.	TRBV30	TRBJ1-5
CASSFGGVRETQYF	TGTGCCAGCAGTTTCGGCGGGGTTCGGGAGACCCAGTACTTC	.	.	TRBV7-9	TRBJ2-5
CASTPAWRSGNTIYF	TGTGCCAGCACCCCCGCGTGGAGGTCTGGAAACACCATATATTTT	.	.	TRBV2	TRBJ1-3
CASTGLNSNQPQHF	TGTGCCAGCACAGGCTTAAATAGCAATCAGCCCCAGCATTTT	.	few	TRBV2	TRBJ1-5
CASSVATWELFF	TGTGCCAGCAGTGTAGCCACTTGGGAGCTGTTTTTT	.	few	TRBV2	TRBJ2-2
CASSEWHDLNTEAFF	TGTGCCAGCAGTGAATGGCATGATTTGAACACTGAAGCTTTCTTT	.	.	TRBV6-1	TRBJ1-1
CASRKTGASTDTQYF	TGCGCCAGCAGAAAGACAGGGGCAAGCACAGATACGCAGTATTTT	TRBD1	.	TRBV5-1	TRBJ2-3
CATSSGTAPTYEQYF	TGTGCCACCAGCAGCGGGACAGCGCCCACCTACGAGCAGTACTTC	TRBD1	once	TRBV15	TRBJ2-7
CASSPRATTNEKLFF	TGCGCCAGCAGCCCGAGGGCCACAACTAATGAAAAACTGTTTTTT	.	.	TRBV4-3	TRBJ1-4